The 26 T cell receptor delta chains given below trace back to one sample, sequenced in a study of gamma-delta T cells after stem cell transplantation listed by TCRdb under 2016. The receptor library was made with RT-PCR. The sample was run on an Illumina MiSeq. The public reads were reprocessed by TCRdb using CATT, and rows of matching DNA were later combined. In all, the sample holds approximately 2,900 delta-chain clones, and about 31% of those were seen once. The ten biggest clones cover roughly 25% of the sample. The sample was gamma-delta T cells. The receptors were sampled from a human donor. It is not recorded whose cells these are; they may come from a transplant donor.

This clone is deemed medium-sized. Other DNA sequences within the sample encode an identical CDR3. The chain has TRDV1 and TRDJ1, with 10 bases fitting TRDD3. CDR3 length: 23 amino acids. With 3 bases clipped from V and 2 bases from J, the junction kept 27 bases outside the gene matches. CDR1 and CDR2 (germline): TSWWSYY, QGS. CDR3 protein: CALGDPRPPTHRLMGDTTDKLIF. CDR3 bases: TGTGCTCTTGGGGATCCGAGGCCCCCTACGCACAGGTTGATGGGGGATACTACCGATAAACTCATCTTT.

The chain recombines TRDV2 with TRDJ1; either TRDD2 or TRDD3 may fit D (9 bases each). The CDR3 spans 21 residues. Germline V CDR1 and CDR2: GEAIGNYY, EKD. The V end lost 1 base, the J end lost 2 bases, and 31 bases lay between the germline ends. The CDR3 is CACDTIIMPSYRTGGTDKLIF. The CDR3 nucleotides are TGTGCCTGTGACACTATTATAATGCCTTCCTACCGCACTGGGGGAACCGATAAACTCATCTTT.

As regards this clone: Translating this DNA gives a protein that differs at residue 4 from the TCRdb one, which belongs to a much larger clone; a read error is likely, and the protein shown is this translation. V gene TRDV2 combines with J gene TRDJ1; 10 bases fit TRDD3. Germline V gene lookup returns CDR1 GEAIGNYY and CDR2 EKD. The CDR3 consists of 17 residues. For the CDR3, the DNA is TGTGCCTGTGGCACCCTAATGGGGGATACTCTTACCGATAAACTCATCTTT. Amino acids: CACGTLMGDTLTDKLIF.

The chain employs TRDV2 and TRDJ1; 7 nucleotides align to TRDD3. Trimming removed 3 bases from V and 1 base from J; junction bases left unmatched: 10. Germline V lookup: CDR1 GEAIGNYY, CDR2 EKD. The CDR3 totals 16 residues. As DNA, the CDR3 is TGTGCCTGTGACTCCCTGGGGGCTGACCGCACCGATAAACTCATCTTT. It specifies CACDSLGADRTDKLIF.

By sample fraction, this clone is large. This specimen includes other DNA sequences encoding the same CDR3. The V and J genes are TRDV2 and TRDJ1; 11 positions match TRDD3. J lost 0 bases, V lost 2 bases, and 7 bases had no gene match. The CDR3 is 17 residues long. Germline V lookup: CDR1 GEAIGNYY, CDR2 EKD. CDR3: CACDNLLGDTYTDKLIF. The CDR3 DNA is TGTGCCTGTGACAATCTCCTGGGGGATACTTACACCGATAAACTCATCTTT.

By frequency in the sample, this clone is medium-sized. The chain links TRDV3 to TRDJ1; TRDD3 agrees at 11 bases. The V and J ends lost 2 bases and 4 bases, in that order; junction bases with no gene match: 9. The CDR3 has 15 amino acids. In germline, CDR1 is TVYSNPD, CDR2 GDNSRS (reference sequence). DNA for the CDR3: TGTGCCTTTCGGTACTGGGGGATATCCGGCGATAAACTCATCTTT. Translated: CAFRYWGISGDKLIF.

A remark on this clone: TCRdb lists the protein of a much larger clone for this DNA, which differs at residue 5, so this is likely a read error; the protein given here is translated from the DNA itself. This chain connects TRDV2 to TRDJ1; 9 bases fit TRDD3. CDR1 is GEAIGNYY and CDR2 is EKD in the germline V gene. This CDR3 is 17 amino acids long. Losses at the gene ends were 3 bases for V and 1 base for J; bases not matched to a gene: 11. CDR3 protein: CACDAVPGDTVTDKLIF. The DNA for the CDR3 is TGTGCCTGTGACGCCGTCCCGGGGGATACTGTCACCGATAAACTCATCTTT.

The CDR3 DNA reads as TGTGCCTGTGACAATCTGGGATACGCAGAGGCCGATAAACTCATCTTT. This codes for CACDNLGYAEADKLIF. The rearrangement uses TRDV2 and TRDJ1, with 8 bases matching TRDD3. The CDR3 is 16 residues long. V trimming: 2 bases; J trimming: 3 bases; junction bases outside the gene matches: 10. CDR1 is GEAIGNYY, CDR2 EKD, per germline.

In its sample, this clone ranks as medium-sized. V usage is TRDV2 and J usage is TRDJ1, with 12 bases lining up with TRDD3. CDR3 size: 21 residues. Unmatched junction bases numbered 18, after V lost 0 bases and J lost 2 bases. Germline V gene sequence: CDR1 GEAIGNYY, CDR2 EKD. CDR3 sequence: CACDTLGPPALGDTATDKLIF. The CDR3 nucleotides read TGTGCCTGTGACACCTTAGGCCCCCCAGCGCTGGGGGATACGGCTACCGATAAACTCATCTTT.

The chain combines TRDV2 with TRDJ1, with a weak D call TRDD3 (5 bases). Germline V lookup: CDR1 GEAIGNYY, CDR2 EKD. Trimming removed 2 bases from V and 3 bases from J, with 21 bases in between. This CDR3 comprises 17 residues. For the CDR3, the DNA is TGTGCCTGTGACAGGCTTGGGGACCCAACTAATTCCGATAAACTCATCTTT. Its protein is CACDRLGDPTNSDKLIF.

The V call is TRDV2, the J call TRDJ1, with TRDD3 matching over 11 bases. Germline V gives CDR1 GEAIGNYY, CDR2 EKD. This CDR3 is built from 14 residues. V trimming: 9 bases; J trimming: 5 bases; junction bases outside the gene matches: 10. CDR3 sequence reads: CARDLLGDKDKLIF. CDR3 sequence (DNA): TGTGCCCGCGACTTACTGGGGGATAAAGATAAACTCATCTTT.

The V call is TRDV2, the J call TRDJ1, with 11 nucleotides matching TRDD3. The germline V gene has CDR1 GEAIGNYY and CDR2 EKD. Trimming removed 3 bases from V and 9 bases from J; junction bases left unmatched: 8. The CDR3 is made up of 14 amino acids. The CDR3 bases are TGTGCCTGTGACCAACTGGGGGATAAACGCGAACTCATCTTT. The encoded protein is CACDQLGDKRELIF.

Worth noting for this clone: The limits of the CDR3 on the DNA are not certain, so only TCRdb's listed CDR3 is given. This sequence joins TRAV29/DV5 and TRDJ1; the D segment call TRDD3 is taken from the table without a DNA check. The CDR3 is 26 amino acids long, termini counted. The germline CDR1 and CDR2 sequences are NSMFDY and ISSIKDK. The CDR3 protein is CSVLLCSLTPPSLLGDTRMNTDKLIF.

Regarding this clone: TCRdb assigns this DNA the protein of a much larger clone, which departs from its translation at residue 7; this likely reflects a read error, and the protein shown comes from translating the DNA. The rearrangement uses TRDV2 and TRDJ1, with D unclear. Germline assignment: CDR1 GEAIGNYY and CDR2 EKD. Trimming left V 0 bases short and J 2 bases short, with 15 bases between. The CDR3 is 16 residues long. The DNA for the CDR3 is TGTGCCTGTGACACCGGCCAGGGGCCTTGGACCGATAAACTCATCTTT. This encodes CACDTGQGPWTDKLIF.

In this sample, this clone is large (0.1 to 1%). V is TRDV2 and J is TRDJ1, with 13 nucleotides matching TRDD3. This CDR3 region has 18 residues. V trimming: 0 bases; J trimming: 6 bases; junction bases outside the gene matches: 12. Germline CDR1 is GEAIGNYY and CDR2 is EKD. The CDR3 protein is CACDTLPPLLGDTNKLIF. CDR3 DNA sequence: TGTGCCTGTGACACCTTACCGCCCTTACTGGGGGATACGAATAAACTCATCTTT.

Notes on this clone: For this DNA, TCRdb reports the protein of a much larger clone, which diverges at residue 4, most likely from a read error; the protein presented here is translated directly from the DNA. This chain connects TRDV2 to TRDJ1, with 9 nucleotides matching TRDD3. The CDR3 is made up of 17 amino acids. Germline assignment: CDR1 GEAIGNYY and CDR2 EKD. V was pared by 5 bases and J by 0 bases, with 12 bases of the junction left unmatched. The CDR3 here is CACGPAGGSLYTDKLIF. CDR3 sequence (DNA): TGTGCCTGTGGCCCGGCTGGGGGATCCCTGTACACCGATAAACTCATCTTT.

This chain joins TRDV2 and TRDJ1; 7 bases are shared with TRDD3. Germline CDR1 is GEAIGNYY and CDR2 is EKD. The CDR3 runs to 15 residues. With V trimmed by 0 bases and J by 5 bases, 8 bases remained unmatched. CDR3 sequence reads: CACDTVGGSLDKLIF. CDR3 in DNA: TGTGCCTGTGACACCGTGGGGGGATCCCTGGATAAACTCATCTTT.

In its sample, this clone was seen a few times. CDR3 nucleotide sequence: TGTGCTCTTGGGGAACTAAGTTGGGACCTACGTTCTACCTGGGGGATACGAGGACTCATCTTT. Protein product: CALGELSWDLRSTWGIRGLIF. The V call is TRDV1, the J call TRDJ1; the match to TRDD3 covers 12 bases. CDR1 is TSWWSYY, CDR2 QGS, per germline. This CDR3 has 21 residues. J gave up 10 bases and V 0 bases, and 24 bases lay outside the gene matches.

This clone was seen more than once but under ten times. This specimen includes other DNA sequences encoding the same CDR3. The chain links TRDV2 to TRDJ1, with TRDD3 matching over 12 bases. The V segment lost 3 bases and the J segment 1 base; nucleotides outside the gene matches: 17. Germline CDR1 is GEAIGNYY and CDR2 is EKD. CDR3 length equals 20 residues. The CDR3 DNA is TGTGCCTGTGACCCGATTGGGTACTGGGGGATACAGGGTGGCACCGATAAACTCATCTTT. It translates to CACDPIGYWGIQGGTDKLIF.

This clone turned up a few times. The V and J genes are TRDV1 and TRDJ1; TRDD3 matches at 10 bases. Germline CDR1 and CDR2: TSWWSYY and QGS. There are 18 residues in the CDR3. V gave up 0 bases and J gave up 1 base; unmatched junction bases: 8. This chain's CDR3 is CALGELLLLGDPTDKLIF. The CDR3 region has the DNA TGTGCTCTTGGGGAACTACTCCTACTGGGGGATCCCACCGATAAACTCATCTTT.

This clone appeared a few times. CDR3 in amino acids: CALGELPPYDNDAGGYQTYTDKLIF. DNA for the CDR3: TGTGCTCTTGGGGAACTCCCCCCCTACGACAACGATGCCGGGGGATACCAGACGTACACCGATAAACTCATCTTT. The chain employs TRDV1 and TRDJ1; 9 bases agree with TRDD3. Germline lookup yields CDR1 TSWWSYY and CDR2 QGS. The junction had 29 bases not matched to a gene; V was cut back by 0 bases and J by 0 bases. The CDR3 spans 25 residues.

This clone is medium-sized. The J gene is TRDJ1, the V gene TRDV2; 8 bases align to TRDD3. The V segment lost 0 bases and the J segment 2 bases; nucleotides outside the gene matches: 7. The V gene's germline CDR1 is GEAIGNYY and CDR2 EKD. The CDR3 is 16 residues long. CDR3 amino acids: CACDTLLGASTDKLIF. The CDR3 DNA follows: TGTGCCTGTGACACCCTACTGGGGGCCAGTACCGATAAACTCATCTTT.

By its share, this clone is medium-sized. V gene TRDV2 combines with J gene TRDJ1, with a weak D call TRDD3 (6 bases). V was trimmed by 3 bases and J by 4 bases, leaving 17 bases between them. From germline, CDR1 is GEAIGNYY and CDR2 EKD. The CDR3 runs 15 residues. The DNA for the CDR3 is TGTGCCTGTGACCCTCTGGGGTTTGGGGGCGATAAACTCATCTTT. It yields the protein CACDPLGFGGDKLIF.

This clone is labeled as medium-sized. The chain combines TRDV2 with TRDJ3, with 12 bases matching TRDD3. Germline-derived CDR1 and CDR2 are GEAIGNYY and EKD. This CDR3 is 25 amino acids long. The ends lost 0 bases at V and 0 bases at J; junction bases unmatched: 20. CDR3 in amino acids: CACDTGFRSVLGDTASSWDTRQMFF. The CDR3 DNA reads TGTGCCTGTGACACCGGCTTTAGGTCAGTGCTGGGGGATACGGCGAGCTCCTGGGACACCCGACAGATGTTTTTC.

By share, this clone ranks as medium-sized. The CDR3 nucleotides are TGTGCCTGTGACACCGCCGAGCTGGGGGATCCTAACAGCTCCTGGGACACCCGACAGATGTTTTTC. Translating it yields CACDTAELGDPNSSWDTRQMFF. V gene TRDV2 combines with J gene TRDJ3; TRDD3 matches 9 bases. The junction had 14 bases not matched to a gene; V was cut back by 0 bases and J by 0 bases. Germline CDR1 reads GEAIGNYY; CDR2 reads EKD. The CDR3 is 22 amino acids.

On this clone: This sequence is one base from a far larger clone and is likely a read error. The chain has TRDV2 and TRDJ1; 7 nucleotides match TRDD3. The V and J ends lost 3 bases and 1 base, in that order; junction bases with no gene match: 22. This CDR3 contains 20 residues. CDR1 and CDR2 (germline): GEAIGNYY, EKD. CDR3 loop: CACDPLVPELGGKGTDKLIF. CDR3 coding DNA: TGTGCCTGTGACCCATTGGTCCCTGAGCTGGGGGGTAAGGGCACCGATAAACTCATCTTT.